Sequencing of this TCR beta chain was carried out in a study of T-cell memory formation after mild COVID-19. The V end was cut by 6 bases, the J end by 7 bases, with 10 bases between. CDR1 and CDR2 from the germline V gene are LGHNA and YNFKEQ. The CDR3 runs 11 residues. Constant-segment primers were used for 5'RACE, and the resulting TCR alpha and TCR beta cDNA libraries carried sample barcodes and UMIs. TCRdb independently ran MiXCR on the 5' RACE reads; one entry per CDR3 protein. The data hold around 500,000 distinct CDR3 sequences, with 15% to 20% observed a single time. Study-level results: Clones contracting over day 15 to 85 were CD4/CD8 balanced, with later expanders leaning CD4+.

This clonotype was detected ten times or more. What it recognizes is unknown. The material sequenced was PBMCs or a T cell subset sorted from them (not recorded which). The clonotype was recovered from an adult woman who had mild COVID-19 (a few samples of this study predate the infection). Cell type and time point are not known. The chain links TRBV4-2 to TRBJ2-7, with TRBD1 as a possible D gene (5 bases). This chain's CDR3 is CASSKGHEQYF. The CDR3 DNA is TGTGCCAGCAGTAAAGGACATGAGCAGTACTTC.